This TCR beta chain was sequenced during a study of CD8+ T cells in alopecia areata. cDNA reverse transcribed from extracted RNA served as the sequencing template. Using immunoSEQ multiplex PCR, the repertoire was profiled, and TCRdb retains in-frame clones only, with some absent. Of roughly 140,000 clones detected, 80% to 90% appear once; the ten largest clones hold 20% to 30%. Per germline, CDR1 LGHNA and CDR2 YNFKEQ. Unmatched junction bases numbered 6, after V lost 0 bases and J lost 1 base. There are 19 residues in the CDR3. Study results and limitations: Normal scalp had lower clonality than lesional scalp, with alopecia totalis/universalis lesions showing this most strongly.

The sample's treatment: oral pan-JAK inhibitor, 5-10 mg twice daily. Regarding this clone: Its cognate antigen is unknown.

The sequence was collected from a human donor with alopecia areata. The specimen comprised CD8+ T cells sorted from blood, sampled at week 4, from a patient treated with tofacitinib. V is TRBV4-2 and J is TRBJ2-1, with 13 nucleotides matching TRBD2. CDR3: CASSQDLLAGGPSYNEQFF. The CDR3 nucleotides read TGTGCCAGCAGCCAAGATCTACTAGCGGGGGGGCCATCCTACAATGAGCAGTTCTTC.